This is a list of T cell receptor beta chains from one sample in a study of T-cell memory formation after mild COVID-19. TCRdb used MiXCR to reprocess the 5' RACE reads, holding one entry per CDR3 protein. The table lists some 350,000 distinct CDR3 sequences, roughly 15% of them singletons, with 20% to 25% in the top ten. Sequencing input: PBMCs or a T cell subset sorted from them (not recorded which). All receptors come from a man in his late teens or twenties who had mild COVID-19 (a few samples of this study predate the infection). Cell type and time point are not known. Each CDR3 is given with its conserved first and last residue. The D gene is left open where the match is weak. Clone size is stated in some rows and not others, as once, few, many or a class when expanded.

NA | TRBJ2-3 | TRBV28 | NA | TGTGCCAGCAGCCTTCGACAGCCAAGCACAGATACGCAGTATTTT | CASSLRQPSTDTQYF
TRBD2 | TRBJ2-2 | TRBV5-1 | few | TGCGCCAGCAGCGGCACTAGCGGGGGACACACCGGGGAGCTGTTTTTT | CASSGTSGGHTGELFF
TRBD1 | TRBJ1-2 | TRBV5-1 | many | TGCGCCAGCAGCTTACGGGGGACAGCTAACTATGGCTACACCTTC | CASSLRGTANYGYTF
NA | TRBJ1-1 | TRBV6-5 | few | TGTGCCAGCAGTTACGATTTGAACACTGAAGCTTTCTTT | CASSYDLNTEAFF
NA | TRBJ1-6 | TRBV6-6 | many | TGTGCCAGCAACGTGCAGGGGAGAAATTCACCCCTCCACTTT | CASNVQGRNSPLHF
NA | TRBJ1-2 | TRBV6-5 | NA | TGTGCCAGCAGTTTTCCGGGGGCAGGGGGCTACACCTTC | CASSFPGAGGYTF
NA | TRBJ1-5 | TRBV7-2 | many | TGTGCCAGCAGCTTATTCGCAGTACCTAATCAGCCCCAGCATTTT | CASSLFAVPNQPQHF
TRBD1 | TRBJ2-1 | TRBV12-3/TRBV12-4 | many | TGTGCCAGCGGCCAGGGGGCACAGTGGCAGTTCTTC | CASGQGAQWQFF
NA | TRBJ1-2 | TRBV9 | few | TGTGCCAGCAACAGGTTGGGAGGCGTTTATGGCTACACCTTC | CASNRLGGVYGYTF
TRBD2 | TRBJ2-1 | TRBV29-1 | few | TGCAGCGTTGTTAGCGGGGATAGCTCCTACAATGAGCAGTTCTTC | CSVVSGDSSYNEQFF